In its sample, the clone carrying this T cell receptor beta chain was seen once. These data are taken from a study of blood T cell repertoires in COVID-19. Overall study: Donors in the United States, Italy and Spain gave samples during acute or convalescent COVID-19.

Only in-frame clones appear in the TCRdb table, and some are missing; sequencing was by immunoSEQ multiplex PCR. The sample carries approximately 170,000 clones, around four fifths recorded once. V was pared by 2 bases and J by 5 bases, with 16 bases between. The CDR3 length is 15 residues. The germline V gene has CDR1 SGDLS and CDR2 YYNGEE. This receptor was obtained from a man between 65 and 85 years old who had recovered from COVID-19. Sequences were obtained from peripheral blood. The chain uses TRBV9 and TRBJ2-5; D uncertain. The CDR3 spells CASSVSANPWETQYF. CDR3 bases: TGTGCCAGCAGCGTTAGTGCTAACCCTTGGGAGACCCAGTACTTC.